This T cell receptor beta chain was sequenced during a study of blood T cell repertoires in COVID-19. The CDR3 is 15 residues long. With 0 bases removed from V and 0 bases from J, the gap between germline ends came to 6 bases. Per the germline V gene, CDR1 is GTSNPN and CDR2 is SVGIG (reference sequence). Profiled with immunoSEQ multiplex PCR; TCRdb holds only in-frame clones, not every one. The sample gives 250,000 to 300,000 clones, around 88% of which show up once; over 10% is in the top ten. This TCR was sampled from a woman aged 70-85 years with COVID-19, enrolled during active disease. This chain connects TRBV30 to TRBJ2-6, with D unclear. Specimen: peripheral blood. CDR3 region: CAWSVLNSGANVLTF. The DNA for the CDR3 is TGTGCCTGGAGTGTACTCAACTCTGGGGCCAACGTCCTGACTTTC.